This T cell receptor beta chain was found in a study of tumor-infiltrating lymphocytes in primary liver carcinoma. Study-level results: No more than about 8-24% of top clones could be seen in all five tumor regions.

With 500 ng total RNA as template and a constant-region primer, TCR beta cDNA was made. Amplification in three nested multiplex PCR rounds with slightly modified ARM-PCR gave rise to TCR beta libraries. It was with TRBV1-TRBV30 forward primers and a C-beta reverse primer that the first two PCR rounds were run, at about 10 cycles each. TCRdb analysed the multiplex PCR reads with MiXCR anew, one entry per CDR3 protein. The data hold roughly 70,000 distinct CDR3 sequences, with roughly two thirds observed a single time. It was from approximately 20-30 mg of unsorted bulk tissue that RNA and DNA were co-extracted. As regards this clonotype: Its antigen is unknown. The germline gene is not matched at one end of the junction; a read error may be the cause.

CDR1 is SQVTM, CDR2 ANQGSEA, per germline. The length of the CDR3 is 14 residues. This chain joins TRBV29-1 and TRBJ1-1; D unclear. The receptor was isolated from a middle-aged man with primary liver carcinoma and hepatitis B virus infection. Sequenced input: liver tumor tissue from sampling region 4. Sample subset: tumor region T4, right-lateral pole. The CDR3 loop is CNVEVEGSFPEAFF. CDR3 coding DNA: TGCAACGTTGAAGTCGAAGGGTCTTTCCCTGAAGCTTTCTTT.